The clone carrying this T cell receptor beta chain has ten or more counts. Its target is not known. This sample is part of a study of regulatory T cells in long-lasting Graves disease. Study outcomes and limitations: Small numbers of samples may have cut accuracy. Persistent patients shared more public clonotypes (over 2,500) than new patients (966).

As for time point: newly diagnosed GD, antithyroid drugs for less than 3 months. PBMC RNA served as the TCR library source. The authors built TCR beta libraries using iRepertoire HTBI primers and Arm-PCR of CDR3 regions. In TCRdb, the multiplex PCR reads were re-called with MiXCR into one record per CDR3 protein. The sample records around 400,000 distinct CDR3 sequences, approximately 12% being singletons. The V and J ends lost 4 bases and 5 bases respectively, with 5 bases between them. CDR1 and CDR2 (germline): MNHNS, SASEGT. The CDR3 is 11 amino acids. These data are also associated with another study on T cells in Graves' hyperthyroidism and ophthalmopathy. That source notes: Most clonotypes expanded in the thyroid (above 0.001) were also present in blood.

The chain recombines TRBV6-1 with TRBJ2-5; D gene unclear. This sequence was found in a woman aged 18-29 years with Graves disease. Sequenced here: peripheral blood mononuclear cells (PBMCs), sampled at new diagnosis, from a patient treated with antithyroid drugs. DNA for the CDR3: TGTGCCAGCAGTGCATTCGAGACCCAGTACTTC. Protein sequence: CASSAFETQYF.